This T cell receptor (beta chain) was recovered during a study of OX40 agonist ivuxolimab in advanced cancers. Trimming removed 10 bases from V and 9 bases from J; junction bases left unmatched: 16. Germline V lookup: CDR1 MNHEY, CDR2 SVGAGI. The CDR3 runs to 15 residues. Profiled with immunoSEQ multiplex PCR; TCRdb holds only in-frame clones, not every one. The data show 55,000 to 80,000 clones, more than 70% seen once. This TCR came from an adult with an advanced solid tumor such as melanoma, head and neck, liver or kidney cancer. The rearrangement links TRBV6-5 to TRBJ1-3; 9 positions agree with TRBD1. Source: CD4+ or CD8+ T cells sorted from blood, taken in a trial of the OX40 agonist ivuxolimab. The CDR3 spells CATRDPGQGFATIYF. Written as DNA, the CDR3 is TGTGCCACGCGAGACCCCGGACAGGGGTTCGCCACCATATATTTT.